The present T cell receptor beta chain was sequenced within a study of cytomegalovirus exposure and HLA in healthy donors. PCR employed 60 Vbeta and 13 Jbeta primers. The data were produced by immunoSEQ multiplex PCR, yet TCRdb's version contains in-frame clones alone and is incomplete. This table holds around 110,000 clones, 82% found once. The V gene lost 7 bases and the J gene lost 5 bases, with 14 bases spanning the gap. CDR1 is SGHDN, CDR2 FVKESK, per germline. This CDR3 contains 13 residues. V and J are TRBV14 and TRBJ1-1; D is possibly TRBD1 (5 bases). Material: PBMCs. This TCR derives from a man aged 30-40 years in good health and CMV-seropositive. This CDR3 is CASIGRAGTEAFF. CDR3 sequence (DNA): TGTGCCAGCATCGGCAGGGCGGGGACTGAAGCTTTCTTT.